The 19 T cell receptor beta chains below come from one sample, sequenced in a study of cytomegalovirus exposure and HLA in healthy donors (dated by TCRdb to about 2017). Libraries were built with the immunoSEQ multiplex PCR assay. For the multiplex PCR, a mixture combining 60 forward primers for TCR Vbeta segments and 13 reverse primers for TCR Jbeta segments was used. What TCRdb holds here is the immuneACCESS table cut down to in-frame rearrangements. Part of the clones is not present; checked against another copy, under half of the missing clones reflect an unresolved V gene, and the others are unexplained. The sample table lists more than 100,000 clones, around 70% of them with a count of one. The ten largest clones add up to nearly 8.5% of the sample. Sequencing input: PBMCs. The origin of the receptors is a woman aged 40 to 49 in good health and CMV-seropositive.

This sequence joins TRBV7-2 and TRBJ2-5, with D possibly being TRBD2 (6 bases). V gave up 1 base and J gave up 7 bases, with 16 bases separating them. Germline CDR1 is SGHTA and CDR2 is FQGNSA. The CDR3 sequence is 15 residues long. The CDR3 spells CASSLDSGNSPTQYF. The CDR3 DNA reads as TGTGCCAGCAGCTTAGATAGCGGAAACAGTCCGACCCAGTACTTC.

The V call is TRBV13, the J call TRBJ2-5; 9 bases align to TRBD2. Germline V CDR1 and CDR2: PRHDT, FYEKMQ (reference sequence). J gave up 2 bases and V 5 bases, and 3 bases lay outside the gene matches. This CDR3 region has 14 residues. The CDR3 is CASSPGLAQETQYF. The CDR3 coding sequence is TGTGCCAGCAGCCCCGGACTAGCGCAAGAGACCCAGTACTTC. Supplemented by reference TRBV13 and TRBJ2-5, the full variable domain reads AAGVIQSPRHLIKEKRETATLKCYPIPRHDTVYWYQQGPGQDPQFLISFYEKMQSDKGSIPDRFSAQQFSDYHSELNMSSLELGDSALYFCASSPGLAQETQYFGPGTRLLVL.

The chain combines TRBV7-9 with TRBJ2-1, with 9 positions matching TRBD2. The CDR3 spans 16 residues. Germline CDR1 and CDR2: SEHNR and FQNEAQ (reference sequence). J was trimmed by 7 bases and V by 1 base; bases with no gene match: 8. The CDR3 here is CASSLERGAARNEQFF. The CDR3 DNA reads TGTGCCAGCAGCTTAGAGCGGGGGGCGGCGAGAAATGAGCAGTTCTTC.

A few counts support this clone. The J gene is TRBJ2-3, the V gene TRBV6-6; a possible D gene is TRBD1 (6 bases). This CDR3 is 13 amino acids long. Between the trimmed V and J ends, which lost 10 bases and 2 bases, there was a span of 13 bases. Germline CDR1 MNHNY, CDR2 SVGAGI (reference sequence). The CDR3 loop reads CATADRSTDTQYF. CDR3 DNA: TGTGCCACCGCGGACAGATCCACAGATACGCAGTATTTT.

The chain joins TRBV5-4 to TRBJ2-1; D may be TRBD2 (5 bases). Trimming pared 1 base from V and 8 bases from J, leaving 10 bases between. The CDR3 totals 13 residues. CDR1 is SGHNT and CDR2 is YYREEE in the germline V gene (reference sequence). DNA of the CDR3: TGTGCCAGCAGCTTGTTCGGGATCGATGAGCAGTTCTTC. This sequence encodes CASSLFGIDEQFF.

The CDR3 DNA sequence: TGTGCCAGCAGCGAGGACAGCTGGGGTTCACCCCTCCACTTT. Translated, it gives CASSEDSWGSPLHF. The chain recombines TRBV6-1 with TRBJ1-6; the D gene is possibly TRBD1 (6 bases). This CDR3 contains 14 residues. V dropped 6 bases and J dropped 9 bases, with 15 bases sitting between them. Looked up from germline, CDR1 is MNHNS and CDR2 is SASEGT.

The rearrangement uses TRBV5-1 and TRBJ2-7, with 10 bases that match TRBD1. This CDR3 contains 14 residues. Germline CDR1 reads SGHRS; CDR2 reads YFSETQ. V lost 3 bases and J lost 2; bases outside the gene matches: 2. The CDR3 loop is CASSSGQGAYEQYF. The CDR3 DNA follows: TGCGCCAGCAGCTCCGGACAGGGGGCCTACGAGCAGTACTTC.

V is TRBV5-6 and J is TRBJ2-7; D is perhaps TRBD1 (5 bases). Germline CDR1 reads SGHDT; CDR2 reads YYEEEE. Trimming removed 1 base from V and 3 bases from J, with 11 bases in between. The CDR3 is 14 residues long. In DNA form, the CDR3 reads TGTGCCAGCAGCTTGCCAGGTCAGGGCTACGAGCAGTACTTC. This codes for CASSLPGQGYEQYF. Full variable domain (remainder filled in from reference TRBV5-6 and TRBJ2-7): DAGVTQSPTHLIKTRGQQVTLRCSPKSGHDTVSWYQQALGQGPQFIFQYYEEEERQRGNFPDRFSGHQFPNYSSELNVNALLLGDSALYLCASSLPGQGYEQYFGPGTRLTVT.

The chain couples TRBV11-3 to TRBJ2-1, with D possibly TRBD1 on 5 matching bases. The length of the CDR3 is 14 residues. The ends were cut back, 1 base at V and 7 bases at J, with 11 bases in the middle. Germline V lookup: CDR1 SGHNT, CDR2 YENEEA. The chain's CDR3 is CASSLAVDKNEQFF. The CDR3 nucleotides are TGTGCCAGCAGCTTAGCGGTGGACAAGAATGAGCAGTTCTTC.

The rearrangement joins TRBV6-5 to TRBJ1-2; D gene unclear. Per the germline V gene, CDR1 is MNHEY and CDR2 is SVGAGI. The CDR3 spans 15 residues. V was pared by 6 bases and J by 2 bases, with 16 bases between. The CDR3 DNA sequence: TGTGCCAGCAGCCGGAGGACGGCGGCCAACTATGGCTACACCTTC. It yields the protein CASSRRTAANYGYTF.

The rearrangement joins TRBV6-5 to TRBJ2-3, with D perhaps matching TRBD1 (6 bases). Germline assignment: CDR1 MNHEY and CDR2 SVGAGI. Deletions cut 6 bases from V and 0 bases from J, with 10 bases between. The CDR3 covers 14 residues. The CDR3 loop reads CASSLDSSTDTQYF. In DNA form, the CDR3 reads TGTGCCAGCAGCCTGGACAGTAGCACAGATACGCAGTATTTT.

This clone was observed once. The V call is TRBV19, the J call TRBJ2-5; TRBD1 aligns across 8 bases. The CDR3 sequence is 15 residues long. The germline V gene encodes CDR1 LNHDA and CDR2 SQIVND (reference sequence). Losses at the gene ends were 3 bases for V and 4 bases for J; bases not matched to a gene: 7. CDR3 protein: CASSITQGVGETQYF. The CDR3 nucleotides are TGTGCCAGTAGTATTACACAGGGGGTTGGAGAGACCCAGTACTTC.

V is TRBV6-6 and J is TRBJ2-1, with TRBD1 matching 7 bases. Germline V gives CDR1 MNHNY, CDR2 SVGAGI (reference sequence). This CDR3 has 14 residues. V trimming: 2 bases; J trimming: 6 bases; junction bases outside the gene matches: 4. The chain's CDR3 is CASSYRDSSNEQFF. CDR3 DNA sequence: TGTGCCAGCAGTTACAGGGACAGCTCCAATGAGCAGTTCTTC.

V usage is TRBV19 and J usage is TRBJ1-4; D not resolved. Germline V CDR1 and CDR2: LNHDA, SQIVND (reference sequence). V gave up 8 bases and J gave up 3 bases, with 10 bases separating them. The length of the CDR3 is 13 residues. For the CDR3, the DNA is TGTGCCAGTTCTGGTGGGCCTAATGAAAAACTGTTTTTT. Translated, it gives CASSGGPNEKLFF.

This rearrangement joins TRBV2 to TRBJ1-6; D remains unclear. Germline CDR1 SNHLY, CDR2 FYNNEI. The CDR3 has 14 residues. V was trimmed by 3 bases and J by 7 bases, leaving 10 bases between them. The CDR3 is CASSETRENSPLHF. In DNA form, the CDR3 reads TGTGCCAGCAGTGAGACGAGGGAAAATTCACCCCTCCACTTT. Using reference TRBV2 and TRBJ1-6 for the parts outside the CDR3, the full variable domain is EPEVTQTPSHQVTQMGQEVILRCVPISNHLYFYWYRQILGQKVEFLVSFYNNEISEKSEIFDDQFSVERPDGSNFTLKIRSTKLEDSAMYFCASSETRENSPLHFGNGTRLTVT.

The V and J genes are TRBV5-4 and TRBJ1-1; D is unclear. CDR3 size: 14 residues. The germline gives CDR1 SGHNT, CDR2 YYREEE (reference sequence). V lost 0 bases to trimming and J lost 9 bases, with 15 bases between them. The CDR3 here is CASSLGQESQKAFF. The DNA of the CDR3 is TGTGCCAGCAGCTTGGGGCAGGAAAGCCAAAAAGCTTTCTTT.

CDR3 in amino acids: CASSITGTKLFF. CDR3 nucleotide sequence: TGTGCCAGCAGTATCACAGGGACCAAACTGTTTTTT. This chain links TRBV25-1 with TRBJ1-4, with a possible D match to TRBD1 (6 bases). Trimming removed 5 bases at V and 11 bases at J, with 12 bases between. Germline lookup yields CDR1 MGHDK and CDR2 SYGVNS. This CDR3 region has 12 residues.

The V gene is TRBV2, the J gene TRBJ1-6; TRBD1 might be the D (6 bases). Germline assignment: CDR1 SNHLY and CDR2 FYNNEI. The V end was cut by 7 bases, the J end by 7 bases, with 17 bases between. The CDR3 has 15 amino acids. The CDR3 DNA is TGTGCCAGCATGTTCAGGGGTTTCGGCAATTCACCCCTCCACTTT. Encoded protein: CASMFRGFGNSPLHF.

The J gene is TRBJ1-1, the V gene TRBV4-3; D is undetermined. The V and J ends lost 4 bases and 6 bases respectively, with 12 bases between them. The CDR3 consists of 13 residues. CDR1 and CDR2 (germline): LGHNA, YSLEER. The DNA for the CDR3 is TGCGCCAGCAGCCGGGAGCATGGGGCTGAAGCTTTCTTT. Protein sequence: CASSREHGAEAFF.